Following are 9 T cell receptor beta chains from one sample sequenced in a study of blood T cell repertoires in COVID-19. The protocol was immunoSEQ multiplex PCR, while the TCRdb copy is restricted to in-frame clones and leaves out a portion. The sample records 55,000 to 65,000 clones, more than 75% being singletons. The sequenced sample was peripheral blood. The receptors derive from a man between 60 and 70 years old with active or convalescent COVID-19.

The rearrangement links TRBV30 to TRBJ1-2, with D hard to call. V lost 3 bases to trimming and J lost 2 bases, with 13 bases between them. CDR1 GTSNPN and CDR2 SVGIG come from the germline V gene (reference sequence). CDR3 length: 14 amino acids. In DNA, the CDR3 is TGTGCCTGGAGACGGGTCGGCACCAACTATGGCTACACCTTC. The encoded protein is CAWRRVGTNYGYTF.

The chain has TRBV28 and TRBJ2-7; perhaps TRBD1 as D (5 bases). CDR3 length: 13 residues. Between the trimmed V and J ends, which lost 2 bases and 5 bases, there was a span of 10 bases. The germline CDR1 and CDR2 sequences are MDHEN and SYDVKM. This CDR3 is CASSLRGWDEQYF. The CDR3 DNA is TGTGCCAGCAGTTTAAGGGGCTGGGACGAGCAGTACTTC.

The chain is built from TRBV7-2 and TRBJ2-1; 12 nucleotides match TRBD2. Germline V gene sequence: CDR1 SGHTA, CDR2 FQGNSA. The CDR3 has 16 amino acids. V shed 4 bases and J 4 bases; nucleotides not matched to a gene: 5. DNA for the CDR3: TGTGCCAGCAGCTCCCAGACTAGCGGGGGATACAATGAGCAGTTCTTC. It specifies CASSSQTSGGYNEQFF.

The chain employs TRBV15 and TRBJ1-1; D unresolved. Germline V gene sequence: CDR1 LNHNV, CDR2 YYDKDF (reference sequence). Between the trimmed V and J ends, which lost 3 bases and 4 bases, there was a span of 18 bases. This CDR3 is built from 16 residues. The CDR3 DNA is TGTGCCACCAGCAGGGAAATCACCGCGGGTGGCACTGAAGCTTTCTTT. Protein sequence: CATSREITAGGTEAFF.

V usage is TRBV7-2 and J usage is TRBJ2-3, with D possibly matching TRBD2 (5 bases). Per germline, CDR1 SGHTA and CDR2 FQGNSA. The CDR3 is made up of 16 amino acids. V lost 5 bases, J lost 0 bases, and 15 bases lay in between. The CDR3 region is CASSQKGGFSTDTQYF. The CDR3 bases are TGTGCCAGCAGCCAAAAAGGAGGTTTTAGCACAGATACGCAGTATTTT.

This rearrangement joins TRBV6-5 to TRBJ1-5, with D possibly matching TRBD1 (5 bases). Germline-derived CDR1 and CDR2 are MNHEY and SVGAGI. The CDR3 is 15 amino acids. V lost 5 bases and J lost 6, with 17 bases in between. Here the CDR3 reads CASSKGGGVSQPQHF. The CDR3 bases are TGTGCCAGCAGTAAGGGTGGAGGGGTGAGTCAGCCCCAGCATTTT.

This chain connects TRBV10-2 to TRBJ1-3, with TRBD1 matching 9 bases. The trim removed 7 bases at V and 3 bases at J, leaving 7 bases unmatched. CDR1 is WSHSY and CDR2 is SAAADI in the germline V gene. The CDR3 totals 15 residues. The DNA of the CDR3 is TGCGCCAGCAATCCCGGACAGGGGTTTGGAAACACCATATATTTT. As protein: CASNPGQGFGNTIYF.

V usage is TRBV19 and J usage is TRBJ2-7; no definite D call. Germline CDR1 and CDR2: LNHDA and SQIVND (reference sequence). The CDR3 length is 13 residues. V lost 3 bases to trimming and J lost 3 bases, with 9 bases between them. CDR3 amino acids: CASSINPDYEQYF. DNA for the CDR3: TGTGCCAGTAGTATTAACCCAGACTACGAGCAGTACTTC. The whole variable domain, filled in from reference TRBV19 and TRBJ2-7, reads DGGITQSPKYLFRKEGQNVTLSCEQNLNHDAMYWYRQDPGQGLRLIYYSQIVNDFQKGDIAEGYSVSREKKESFPLTVTSAQKNPTAFYLCASSINPDYEQYFGPGTRLTVT.

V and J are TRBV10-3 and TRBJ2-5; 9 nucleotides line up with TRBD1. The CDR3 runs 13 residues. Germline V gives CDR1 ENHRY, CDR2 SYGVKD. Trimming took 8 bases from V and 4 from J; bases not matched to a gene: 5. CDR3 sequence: CAIGEDRGETQYF. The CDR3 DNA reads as TGTGCCATCGGCGAGGACAGGGGAGAGACCCAGTACTTC.